These T cell receptor beta chains were read from a single sample in a study of cytomegalovirus exposure and HLA in healthy donors. The repertoire was sequenced with immunoSEQ multiplex PCR; TCRdb's copy has only in-frame clones and lacks some. The data show around 130,000 clones, roughly 84% seen once. Sequencing was done on a sample of PBMCs. Receptors were obtained from a woman aged 25 to 39 in good health and CMV-seronegative. Both conserved end residues are part of each CDR3. D genes are given only for firm matches. Expanded clones are given a class, and other clones once, few, many or no size at all.

CDR3: CASSYSTDRGRSLHF
DNA: TGTGCCAGCAGTTACTCGACGGACAGGGGGCGATCCCTCCACTTT
J: TRBJ1-6
V: TRBV6-6
size: -
length: 15
D: TRBD1

CDR3: CASSPPGGRTGELFF
DNA: TGTGCCAGCAGTCCCCCAGGGGGGCGCACCGGGGAGCTGTTTTTT
J: TRBJ2-2
V: TRBV27
size: once
length: 15
D: -

CDR3: CASSESSGGEQFF
DNA: TGCGCCAGCAGTGAATCGAGCGGGGGTGAGCAGTTCTTC
J: TRBJ2-1
V: TRBV10-2
size: -
length: 13
D: TRBD2

CDR3: CASSQDRENTEAFF
DNA: TGCGCCAGCAGCCAGGACAGGGAGAACACTGAAGCTTTCTTT
J: TRBJ1-1
V: TRBV4-1
size: -
length: 14
D: TRBD1

CDR3: CASSYGQSYGYTF
DNA: TGCGCCAGCAGCTACGGACAGTCATATGGCTACACCTTC
J: TRBJ1-2
V: TRBV5-1
size: -
length: 13
D: -

CDR3: CASSIEAGKSYEQYF
DNA: TGTGCCAGTAGTATAGAGGCAGGGAAGTCCTACGAGCAGTACTTC
J: TRBJ2-7
V: TRBV19
size: -
length: 15
D: -

CDR3: CASNRGLGEKLFF
DNA: TGTGCCTCGAACAGGGGGCTTGGCGAAAAACTGTTTTTT
J: TRBJ1-4
V: TRBV30
size: once
length: 13
D: TRBD1

CDR3: CSATVSGANVLTF
DNA: TGCAGCGCGACAGTCTCTGGGGCCAACGTCCTGACTTTC
J: TRBJ2-6
V: TRBV29-1
size: -
length: 13
D: -

CDR3: CATHGQLYGYTF
DNA: TGTGCCACCCATGGACAGCTTTATGGCTACACCTTC
J: TRBJ1-2
V: TRBV6-5
size: -
length: 12
D: -

CDR3: CASSPGSFYEQYF
DNA: TGTGCCAGTAGCCCAGGTTCTTTCTACGAGCAGTACTTC
J: TRBJ2-7
V: TRBV19
size: -
length: 13
D: -

CDR3: CASTKGQGAPQPQHF
DNA: TGTGCCAGCACCAAGGGACAGGGGGCACCCCAGCCCCAGCATTTT
J: TRBJ1-5
V: TRBV6-6
size: once
length: 15
D: TRBD1

CDR3: CAWSERSEQFF
DNA: TGTGCCTGGAGTGAGCGGTCTGAGCAGTTCTTC
J: TRBJ2-1
V: TRBV30
size: -
length: 11
D: -

CDR3: CASSSTGVVGQPQHF
DNA: TGTGCCAGCAGTTCGACAGGGGTTGTTGGTCAGCCCCAGCATTTT
J: TRBJ1-5
V: TRBV27
size: -
length: 15
D: TRBD1

CDR3: CAWGGPQVSANEKLFF
DNA: TGTGCCTGGGGAGGCCCCCAAGTTTCGGCTAATGAAAAACTGTTTTTT
J: TRBJ1-4
V: TRBV30
size: -
length: 16
D: -

CDR3: CASSLMGPRETQYF
DNA: TGCGCCAGCAGCTTGATGGGGCCGCGAGAGACCCAGTACTTC
J: TRBJ2-5
V: TRBV5-1
size: -
length: 14
D: -

CDR3: CASSSGLAGGHETQYF
DNA: TGCGCCAGCAGCTCCGGACTAGCGGGGGGTCATGAGACCCAGTACTTC
J: TRBJ2-5
V: TRBV5-1
size: -
length: 16
D: TRBD2

CDR3: CASSDSTSGGAEQFF
DNA: TGTGCCAGCAGTGACTCGACTAGCGGGGGGGCTGAGCAGTTCTTC
J: TRBJ2-1
V: TRBV6-4
size: -
length: 15
D: TRBD2

CDR3: CASSPRTSGGGDTQYF
DNA: TGTGCCAGCAGCCCACGGACTAGCGGGGGGGGAGATACGCAGTATTTT
J: TRBJ2-3
V: TRBV9
size: -
length: 16
D: TRBD2

CDR3: CATSREWDRVNSQEKLFF
DNA: TGTGCCACCAGCAGAGAATGGGACAGGGTGAATTCACAGGAAAAACTGTTTTTT
J: TRBJ1-4
V: TRBV15
size: -
length: 18
D: TRBD1

CDR3: CASSRGVEQYF
DNA: TGTGCCAGCAGCCGGGGGGTGGAGCAGTACTTC
J: TRBJ2-7
V: TRBV7-9
size: -
length: 11
D: TRBD2

CDR3: CASSSSGLGNEQFF
DNA: TGTGCCAGCAGCTCCTCAGGACTAGGAAATGAGCAGTTCTTC
J: TRBJ2-1
V: TRBV7-3
size: -
length: 14
D: TRBD2

CDR3: CASSQGGAGEKLFF
DNA: TGCGCCAGCAGCCAAGGAGGAGCGGGGGAAAAACTGTTTTTT
J: TRBJ1-4
V: TRBV4-1
size: -
length: 14
D: -

CDR3: CASSPRDRGNYEQYF
DNA: TGTGCCAGCAGCCCCCGGGACAGGGGGAACTACGAGCAGTACTTC
J: TRBJ2-7
V: TRBV9
size: -
length: 15
D: TRBD1

CDR3: CASSTGTSGNTQYF
DNA: TGTGCCAGCAGCACGGGGACTAGCGGAAATACGCAGTATTTT
J: TRBJ2-3
V: TRBV7-3
size: -
length: 14
D: TRBD2

CDR3: CASSEWEGAYEQYF
DNA: TGTGCCAGCAGTGAATGGGAAGGGGCCTACGAGCAGTACTTC
J: TRBJ2-7
V: TRBV2
size: -
length: 14
D: -